This T cell receptor (beta chain) originates from a study of T cell changes during pregnancy in multiple sclerosis. Method: immunoSEQ multiplex PCR; TCRdb's copy keeps in-frame clones and lacks some. Altogether some 80,000 clones are present, 94% being singletons, with the ten largest covering roughly 0.14%. Germline CDR1 and CDR2: MNHNY and SVGAGI (reference sequence). V gave up 4 bases and J gave up 4 bases, with 13 bases separating them. The CDR3 runs to 14 residues. With respect to this clone: Other nucleotide sequences in the sample specify the same CDR3.

The chain has TRBV6-6 and TRBJ1-1, with D tentatively TRBD1 (6 bases). This sequence originates from a female donor with multiple sclerosis, enrolled in a pregnancy study. The sequencing here drew on CD4+ T cells from peripheral blood mononuclear cells, taken after pregnancy. The CDR3 DNA is TGTGCCAGCAGTTTGGGGGGGCCCGGCACTGAAGCTTTCTTT. It codes for CASSLGGPGTEAFF.